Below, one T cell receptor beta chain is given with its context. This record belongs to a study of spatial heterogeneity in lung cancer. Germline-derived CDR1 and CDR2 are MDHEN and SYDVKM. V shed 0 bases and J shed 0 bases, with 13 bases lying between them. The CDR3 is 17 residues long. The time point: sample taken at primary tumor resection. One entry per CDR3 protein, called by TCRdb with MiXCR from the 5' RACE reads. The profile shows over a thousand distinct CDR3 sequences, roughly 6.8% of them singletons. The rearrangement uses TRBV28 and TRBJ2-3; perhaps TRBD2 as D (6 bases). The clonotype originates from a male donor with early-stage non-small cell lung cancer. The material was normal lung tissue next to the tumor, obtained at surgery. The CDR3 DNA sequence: TGTGCCAGCAGTTTATGGAGGGATGGGACTAGCACAGATACGCAGTATTTT. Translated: CASSLWRDGTSTDTQYF.